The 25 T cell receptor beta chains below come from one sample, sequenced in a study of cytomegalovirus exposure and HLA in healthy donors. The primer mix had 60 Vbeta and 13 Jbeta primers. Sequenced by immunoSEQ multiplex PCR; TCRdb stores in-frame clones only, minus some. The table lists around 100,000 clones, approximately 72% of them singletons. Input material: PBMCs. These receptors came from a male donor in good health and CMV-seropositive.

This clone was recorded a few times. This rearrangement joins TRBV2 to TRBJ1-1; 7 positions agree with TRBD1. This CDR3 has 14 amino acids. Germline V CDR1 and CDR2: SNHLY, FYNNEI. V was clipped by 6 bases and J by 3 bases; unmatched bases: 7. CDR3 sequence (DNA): TGTGCCAGCAGCTTTACAGGGGAGGACACTGAAGCTTTCTTT. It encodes CASSFTGEDTEAFF.

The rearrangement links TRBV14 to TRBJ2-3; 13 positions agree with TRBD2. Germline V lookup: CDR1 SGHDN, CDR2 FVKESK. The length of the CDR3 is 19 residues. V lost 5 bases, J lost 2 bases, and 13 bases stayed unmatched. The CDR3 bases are TGTGCCAGCAGCGTCCGGACTAGCGGGGGCCCCACCTTCACAGATACGCAGTATTTT. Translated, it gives CASSVRTSGGPTFTDTQYF. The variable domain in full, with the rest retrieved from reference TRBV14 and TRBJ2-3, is EAGVTQFPSHSVIEKGQTVTLRCDPISGHDNLYWYRRVMGKEIKFLLHFVKESKQDESGMPNNRFLAERTGGTYSTLKVQPAELEDSGVYFCASSVRTSGGPTFTDTQYFGPGTRLTVL.

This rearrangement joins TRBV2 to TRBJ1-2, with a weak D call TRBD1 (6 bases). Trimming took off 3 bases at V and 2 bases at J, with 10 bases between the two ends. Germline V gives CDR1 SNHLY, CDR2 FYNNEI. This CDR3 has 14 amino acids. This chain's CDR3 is CASSDGQGNYGYTF. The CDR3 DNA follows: TGTGCCAGCAGTGACGGGCAGGGGAACTATGGCTACACCTTC.

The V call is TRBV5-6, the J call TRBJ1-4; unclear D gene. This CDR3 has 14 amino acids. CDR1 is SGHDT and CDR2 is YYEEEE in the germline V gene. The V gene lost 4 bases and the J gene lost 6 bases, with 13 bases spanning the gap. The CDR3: CASSVGGVDEKLFF. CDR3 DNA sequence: TGTGCCAGCAGCGTCGGTGGAGTAGATGAAAAACTGTTTTTT. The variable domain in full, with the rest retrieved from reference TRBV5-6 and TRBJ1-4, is DAGVTQSPTHLIKTRGQQVTLRCSPKSGHDTVSWYQQALGQGPQFIFQYYEEEERQRGNFPDRFSGHQFPNYSSELNVNALLLGDSALYLCASSVGGVDEKLFFGSGTQLSVL.

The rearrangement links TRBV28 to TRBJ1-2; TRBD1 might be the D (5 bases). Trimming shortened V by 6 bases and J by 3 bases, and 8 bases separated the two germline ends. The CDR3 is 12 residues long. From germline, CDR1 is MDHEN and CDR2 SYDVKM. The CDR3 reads CASRQEDYGYTF. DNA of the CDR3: TGTGCCAGCAGACAGGAAGACTATGGCTACACCTTC.

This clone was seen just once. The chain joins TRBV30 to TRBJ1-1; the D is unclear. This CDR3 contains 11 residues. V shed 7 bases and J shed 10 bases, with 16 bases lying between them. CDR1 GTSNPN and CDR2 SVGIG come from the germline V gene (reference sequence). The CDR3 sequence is CAYSGGIGAFF. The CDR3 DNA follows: TGTGCCTATTCAGGCGGGATAGGAGCTTTCTTT.

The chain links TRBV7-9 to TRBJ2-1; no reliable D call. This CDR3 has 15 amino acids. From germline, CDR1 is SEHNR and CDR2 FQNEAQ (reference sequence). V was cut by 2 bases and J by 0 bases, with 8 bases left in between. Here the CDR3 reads CASSLSRSSYNEQFF. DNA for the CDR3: TGTGCCAGCAGCTTAAGCCGTAGCTCCTACAATGAGCAGTTCTTC.

The CDR3 DNA reads as TGTGCCAGCAGCCCTCGGGACAGGGTTTACAATGAGCAGTTCTTC. It is translated as CASSPRDRVYNEQFF. The chain combines TRBV2 with TRBJ2-1, with TRBD1 matching over 9 bases. Per the germline V gene, CDR1 is SNHLY and CDR2 is FYNNEI. J lost 4 bases, V lost 6 bases, and 7 bases had no gene match. The CDR3 consists of 15 residues.

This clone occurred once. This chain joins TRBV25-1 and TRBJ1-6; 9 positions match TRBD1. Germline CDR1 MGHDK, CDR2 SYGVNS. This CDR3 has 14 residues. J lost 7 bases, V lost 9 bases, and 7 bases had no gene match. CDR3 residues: CASTRTGENSPLHF. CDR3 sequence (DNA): TGTGCCAGTACACGGACAGGGGAGAATTCACCCCTCCACTTT.

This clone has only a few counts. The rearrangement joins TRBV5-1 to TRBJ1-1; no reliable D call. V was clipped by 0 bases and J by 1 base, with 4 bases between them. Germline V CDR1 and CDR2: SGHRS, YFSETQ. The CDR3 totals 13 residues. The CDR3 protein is CASSLGGNTEAFF. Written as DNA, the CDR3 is TGCGCCAGCAGCTTGGGAGGGAACACTGAAGCTTTCTTT. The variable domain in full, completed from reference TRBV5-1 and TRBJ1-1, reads KAGVTQTPRYLIKTRGQQVTLSCSPISGHRSVSWYQQTPGQGLQFLFEYFSETQRNKGNFPGRFSGRQFSNSRSEMNVSTLELGDSALYLCASSLGGNTEAFFGQGTRLTVV.

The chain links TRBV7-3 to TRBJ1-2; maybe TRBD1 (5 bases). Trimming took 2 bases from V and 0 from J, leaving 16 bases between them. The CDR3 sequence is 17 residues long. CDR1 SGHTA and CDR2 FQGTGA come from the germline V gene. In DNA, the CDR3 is TGTGCCAGCAGCTTAGAGGGACCGGGGGGAACTAACTATGGCTACACCTTC. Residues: CASSLEGPGGTNYGYTF.

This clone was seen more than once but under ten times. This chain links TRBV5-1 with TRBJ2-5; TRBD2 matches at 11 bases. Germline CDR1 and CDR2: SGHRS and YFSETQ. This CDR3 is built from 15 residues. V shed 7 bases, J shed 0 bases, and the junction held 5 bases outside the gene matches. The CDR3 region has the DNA TGCGCCAGCGGGTCTAGCGGGGGGAACCAAGAGACCCAGTACTTC. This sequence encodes CASGSSGGNQETQYF. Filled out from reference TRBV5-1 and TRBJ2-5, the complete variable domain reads KAGVTQTPRYLIKTRGQQVTLSCSPISGHRSVSWYQQTPGQGLQFLFEYFSETQRNKGNFPGRFSGRQFSNSRSEMNVSTLELGDSALYLCASGSSGGNQETQYFGPGTRLLVL.

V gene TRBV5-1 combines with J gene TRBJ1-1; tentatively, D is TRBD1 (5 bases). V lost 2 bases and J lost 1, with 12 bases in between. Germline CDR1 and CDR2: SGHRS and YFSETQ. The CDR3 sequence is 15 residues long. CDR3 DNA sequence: TGCGCCAGCAGCTTTGACAGTAGTTCGAACACTGAAGCTTTCTTT. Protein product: CASSFDSSSNTEAFF.

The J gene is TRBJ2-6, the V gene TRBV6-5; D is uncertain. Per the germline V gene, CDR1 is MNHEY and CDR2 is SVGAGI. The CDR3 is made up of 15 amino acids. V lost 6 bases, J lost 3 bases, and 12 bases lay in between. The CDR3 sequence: CASSWRRSGANVLTF. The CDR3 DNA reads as TGTGCCAGCAGCTGGCGGCGCAGTGGGGCCAACGTCCTGACTTTC.

The CDR3 region has the DNA TGCGCCAGCAGTCCGGAGCTTAACACCGGGGAGCTGTTTTTT. This codes for CASSPELNTGELFF. The chain links TRBV5-1 to TRBJ2-2; D is unclear. V was pared by 5 bases and J by 2 bases, with 10 bases between. The CDR3 sequence is 14 residues long. Germline CDR1 and CDR2: SGHRS and YFSETQ.

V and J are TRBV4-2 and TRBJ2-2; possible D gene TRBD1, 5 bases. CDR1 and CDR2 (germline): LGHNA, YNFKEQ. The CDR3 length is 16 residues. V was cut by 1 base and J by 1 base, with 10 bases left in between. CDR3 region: CASSQVGRENTGELFF. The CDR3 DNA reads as TGTGCCAGCAGCCAAGTAGGCAGGGAGAACACCGGGGAGCTGTTTTTT.

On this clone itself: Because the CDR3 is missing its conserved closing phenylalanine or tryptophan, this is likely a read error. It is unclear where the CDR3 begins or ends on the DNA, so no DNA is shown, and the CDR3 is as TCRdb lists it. This CDR3 reads CASSRPGPPVL. V is TRBV5-5 and J is TRBJ2-7; the table calls TRBD1, which could not be checked here. Germline assignment: CDR1 SGHKS and CDR2 YYEKEE (reference sequence). The CDR3 contains 11 residues when both ends are counted.

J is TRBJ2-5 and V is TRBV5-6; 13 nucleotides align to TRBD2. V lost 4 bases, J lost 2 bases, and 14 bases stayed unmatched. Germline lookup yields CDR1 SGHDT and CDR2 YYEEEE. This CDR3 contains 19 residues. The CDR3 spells CASSRLWTSGGASQETQYF. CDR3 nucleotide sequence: TGTGCCAGCAGCAGACTTTGGACTAGCGGGGGCGCATCTCAAGAGACCCAGTACTTC. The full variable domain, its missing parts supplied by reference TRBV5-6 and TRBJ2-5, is DAGVTQSPTHLIKTRGQQVTLRCSPKSGHDTVSWYQQALGQGPQFIFQYYEEEERQRGNFPDRFSGHQFPNYSSELNVNALLLGDSALYLCASSRLWTSGGASQETQYFGPGTRLLVL.

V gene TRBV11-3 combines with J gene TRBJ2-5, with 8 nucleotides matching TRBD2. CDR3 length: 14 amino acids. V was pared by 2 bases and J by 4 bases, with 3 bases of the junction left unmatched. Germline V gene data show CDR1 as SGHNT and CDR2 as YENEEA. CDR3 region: CASSLSRGGETQYF. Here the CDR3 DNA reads TGTGCCAGCAGCTTAAGCCGGGGGGGAGAGACCCAGTACTTC.

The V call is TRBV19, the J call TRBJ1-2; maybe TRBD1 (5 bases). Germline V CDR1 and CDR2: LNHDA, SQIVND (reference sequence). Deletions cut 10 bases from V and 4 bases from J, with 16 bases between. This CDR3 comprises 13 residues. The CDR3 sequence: CATRNPGFYGYTF. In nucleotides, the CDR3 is TGTGCCACTCGGAACCCAGGGTTCTATGGCTACACCTTC.

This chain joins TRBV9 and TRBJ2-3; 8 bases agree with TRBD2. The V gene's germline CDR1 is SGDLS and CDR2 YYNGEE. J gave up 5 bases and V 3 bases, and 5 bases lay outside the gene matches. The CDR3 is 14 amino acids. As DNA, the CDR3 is TGTGCCAGCAGCGCGGGACTAGAGAGAGATACGCAGTATTTT. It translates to CASSAGLERDTQYF.

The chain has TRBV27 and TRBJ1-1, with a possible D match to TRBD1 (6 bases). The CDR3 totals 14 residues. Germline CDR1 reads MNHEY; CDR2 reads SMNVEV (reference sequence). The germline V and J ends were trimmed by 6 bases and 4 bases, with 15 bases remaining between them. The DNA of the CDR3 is TGTGCCAGCAGGAATACAGGGTTTATCACTGAAGCTTTCTTT. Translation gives CASRNTGFITEAFF.

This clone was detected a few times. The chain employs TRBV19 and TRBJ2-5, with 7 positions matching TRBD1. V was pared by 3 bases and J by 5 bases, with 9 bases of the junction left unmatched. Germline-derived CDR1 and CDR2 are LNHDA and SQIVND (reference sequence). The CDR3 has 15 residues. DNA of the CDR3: TGTGCCAGTAGTATCCCCTCGACAGGGAGTGAGACCCAGTACTTC. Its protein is CASSIPSTGSETQYF.

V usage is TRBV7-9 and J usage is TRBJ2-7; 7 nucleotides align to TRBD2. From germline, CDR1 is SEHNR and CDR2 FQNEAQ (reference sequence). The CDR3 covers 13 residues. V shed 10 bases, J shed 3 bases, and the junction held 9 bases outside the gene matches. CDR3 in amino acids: CATRRGENYEQYF. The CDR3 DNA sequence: TGTGCCACCCGTCGGGGGGAGAACTACGAGCAGTACTTC.

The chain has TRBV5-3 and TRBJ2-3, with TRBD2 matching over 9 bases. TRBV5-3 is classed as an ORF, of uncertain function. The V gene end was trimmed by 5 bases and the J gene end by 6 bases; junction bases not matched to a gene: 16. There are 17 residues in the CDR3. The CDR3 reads CARRPLGVAGVGDTQYF. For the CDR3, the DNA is TGTGCCAGAAGACCCCTTGGGGTAGCGGGGGTCGGGGATACGCAGTATTTT.